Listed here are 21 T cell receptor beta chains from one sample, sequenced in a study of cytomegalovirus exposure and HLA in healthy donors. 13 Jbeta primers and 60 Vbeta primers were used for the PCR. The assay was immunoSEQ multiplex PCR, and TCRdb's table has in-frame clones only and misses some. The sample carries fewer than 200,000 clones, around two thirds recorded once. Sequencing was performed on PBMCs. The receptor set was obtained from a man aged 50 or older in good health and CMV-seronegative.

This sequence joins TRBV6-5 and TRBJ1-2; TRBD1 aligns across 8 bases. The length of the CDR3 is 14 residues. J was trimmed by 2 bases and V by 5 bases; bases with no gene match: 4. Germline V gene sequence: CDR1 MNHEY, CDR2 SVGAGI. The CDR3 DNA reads TGTGCCAGCAGTCGCCGACAGGGGAACTATGGCTACACCTTC. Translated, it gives CASSRRQGNYGYTF.

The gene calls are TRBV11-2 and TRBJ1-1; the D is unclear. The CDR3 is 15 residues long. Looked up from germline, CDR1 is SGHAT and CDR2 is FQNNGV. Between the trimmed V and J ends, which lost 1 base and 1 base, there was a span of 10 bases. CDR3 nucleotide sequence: TGTGCCAGCAGCTTAGGGGAGACGCCGAACACTGAAGCTTTCTTT. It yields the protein CASSLGETPNTEAFF.

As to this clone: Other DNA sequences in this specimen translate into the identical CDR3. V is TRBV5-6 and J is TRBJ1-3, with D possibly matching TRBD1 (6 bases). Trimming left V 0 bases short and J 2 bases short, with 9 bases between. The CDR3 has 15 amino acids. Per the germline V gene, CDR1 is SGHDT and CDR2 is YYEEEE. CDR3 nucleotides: TGTGCCAGCAGCTTGGGAGGGGGTCCTGGAAACACCATATATTTT. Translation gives CASSLGGGPGNTIYF.

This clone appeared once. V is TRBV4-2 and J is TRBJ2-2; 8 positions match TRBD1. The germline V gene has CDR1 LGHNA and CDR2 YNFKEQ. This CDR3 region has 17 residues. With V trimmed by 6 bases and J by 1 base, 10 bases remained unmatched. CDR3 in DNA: TGTGCCAGCAGACCCTTAGTACAGGGGGGGAACACCGGGGAGCTGTTTTTT. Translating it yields CASRPLVQGGNTGELFF.

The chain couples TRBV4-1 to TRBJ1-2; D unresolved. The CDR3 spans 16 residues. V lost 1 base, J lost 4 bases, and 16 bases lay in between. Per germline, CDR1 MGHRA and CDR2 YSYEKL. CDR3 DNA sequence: TGCGCCAGCAGCCAAGTAGGTTTTGTCGCAGGCTATGGCTACACCTTC. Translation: CASSQVGFVAGYGYTF.

In DNA, the CDR3 is TGTGCCAGCAGTTCACAGTCCTCTGGGGCCAACGTCCTGACTTTC. Translation: CASSSQSSGANVLTF. V is TRBV27 and J is TRBJ2-6; no definite D call. Germline V gene sequence: CDR1 MNHEY, CDR2 SMNVEV (reference sequence). The CDR3 has 15 residues. V was shortened by 4 bases and J by 0 bases, with 7 bases between the two germline ends.

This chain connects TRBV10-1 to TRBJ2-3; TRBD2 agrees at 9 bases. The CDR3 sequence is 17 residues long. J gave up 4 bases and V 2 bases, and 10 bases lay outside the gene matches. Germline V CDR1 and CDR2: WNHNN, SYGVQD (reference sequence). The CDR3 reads CASSERRLAGTADTQYF. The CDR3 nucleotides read TGCGCCAGCAGTGAGCGGCGGCTAGCGGGGACAGCAGATACGCAGTATTTT.

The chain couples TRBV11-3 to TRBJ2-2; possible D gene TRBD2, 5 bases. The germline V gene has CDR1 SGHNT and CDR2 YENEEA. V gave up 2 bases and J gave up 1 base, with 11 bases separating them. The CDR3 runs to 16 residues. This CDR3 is CASSLSRGQNTGELFF. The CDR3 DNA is TGTGCCAGCAGCTTAAGCCGGGGTCAGAACACCGGGGAGCTGTTTTTT.

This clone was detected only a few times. DNA of the CDR3: TGTGCCAGCTCGCGGCAGGGGGTTACTTCTAGCACAGATACGCAGTATTTT. This gives the protein CASSRQGVTSSTDTQYF. The rearrangement links TRBV18 to TRBJ2-3, with TRBD1 identical over 7 bases. The CDR3 is 17 amino acids. Germline loops: CDR1 KGHSH, CDR2 LQKENI. V was pared by 6 bases and J by 0 bases, with 12 bases of the junction left unmatched.

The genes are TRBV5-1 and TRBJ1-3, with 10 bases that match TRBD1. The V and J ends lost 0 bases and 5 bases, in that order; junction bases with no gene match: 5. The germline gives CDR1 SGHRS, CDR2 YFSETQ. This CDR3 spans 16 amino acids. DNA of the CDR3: TGCGCCAGCAGCTTGGATGGGACAGGGGCGCGAAACACCATATATTTT. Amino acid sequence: CASSLDGTGARNTIYF.

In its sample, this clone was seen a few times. CDR3 residues: CAISEPRAGQGLAFF. DNA for the CDR3: TGTGCCATCAGTGAGCCAAGGGCCGGACAGGGGTTAGCTTTCTTT. This chain uses TRBV10-3 with TRBJ1-1, with 9 bases identical to TRBD1. The V gene's germline CDR1 is ENHRY and CDR2 SYGVKD. V was clipped by 2 bases and J by 10 bases; unmatched bases: 11. The CDR3 is made up of 15 amino acids.

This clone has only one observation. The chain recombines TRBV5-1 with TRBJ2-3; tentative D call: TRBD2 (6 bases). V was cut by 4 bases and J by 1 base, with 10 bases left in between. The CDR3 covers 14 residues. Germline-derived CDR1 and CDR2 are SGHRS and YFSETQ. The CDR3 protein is CASSPGAGTDTQYF. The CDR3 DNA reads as TGCGCCAGCAGCCCGGGAGCGGGCACAGATACGCAGTATTTT.

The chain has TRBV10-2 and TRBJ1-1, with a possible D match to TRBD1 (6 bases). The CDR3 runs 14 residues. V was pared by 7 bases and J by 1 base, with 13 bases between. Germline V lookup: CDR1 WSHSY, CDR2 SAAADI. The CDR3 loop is CASKKDSRNTEAFF. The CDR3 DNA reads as TGCGCCAGCAAAAAGGACAGCCGGAACACTGAAGCTTTCTTT.

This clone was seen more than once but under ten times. The DNA of the CDR3 is TGTGCCATCAGTGAGATGGCGGGGTCCTACGAGCAGTACTTC. Protein sequence: CAISEMAGSYEQYF. The V gene is TRBV10-3, the J gene TRBJ2-7, with D possibly being TRBD2 (6 bases). The CDR3 is made up of 14 amino acids. Germline assignment: CDR1 ENHRY and CDR2 SYGVKD. Trimming took off 2 bases at V and 1 base at J, with 9 bases between the two ends.

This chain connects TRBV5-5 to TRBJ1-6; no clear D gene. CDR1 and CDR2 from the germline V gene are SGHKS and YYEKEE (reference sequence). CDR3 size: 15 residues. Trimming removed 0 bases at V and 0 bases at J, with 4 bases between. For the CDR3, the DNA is TGTGCCAGCAGCTTGGTGAGCTCCTATAATTCACCCCTCCACTTT. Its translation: CASSLVSSYNSPLHF. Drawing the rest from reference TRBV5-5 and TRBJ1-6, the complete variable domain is DAGVTQSPTHLIKTRGQQVTLRCSPISGHKSVSWYQQVLGQGPQFIFQYYEKEERGRGNFPDRFSARQFPNYSSELNVNALLLGDSALYLCASSLVSSYNSPLHFGNGTRLTVT.

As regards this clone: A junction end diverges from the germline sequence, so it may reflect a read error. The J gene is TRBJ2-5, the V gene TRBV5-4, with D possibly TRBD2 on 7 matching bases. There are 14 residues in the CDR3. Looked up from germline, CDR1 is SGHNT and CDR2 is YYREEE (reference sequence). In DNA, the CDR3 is TGTGCCAGCAGCCTGAGGGGGGAGGGGCATACCCCGTACTTC. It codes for CASSLRGEGHTPYF.

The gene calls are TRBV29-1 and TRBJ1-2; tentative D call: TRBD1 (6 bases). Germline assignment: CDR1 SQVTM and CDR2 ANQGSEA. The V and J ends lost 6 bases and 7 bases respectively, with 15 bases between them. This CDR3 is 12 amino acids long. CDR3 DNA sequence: TGCAGCGTCCCCACAGGGTCGGCTGGCTACACCTTC. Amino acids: CSVPTGSAGYTF.

CDR3 in DNA: TGCGCCAGCAGCTTGTCGGGGGGGGGCAACACAGATACGCAGTATTTT. Translation gives CASSLSGGGNTDTQYF. The J gene is TRBJ2-3, the V gene TRBV5-1; 8 bases align to TRBD2. The CDR3 totals 16 residues. Trimming took 1 base from V and 2 from J; bases not matched to a gene: 6. CDR1 SGHRS and CDR2 YFSETQ come from the germline V gene. Based on the CDR3 plus reference TRBV5-1 and TRBJ2-3, the full variable domain is KAGVTQTPRYLIKTRGQQVTLSCSPISGHRSVSWYQQTPGQGLQFLFEYFSETQRNKGNFPGRFSGRQFSNSRSEMNVSTLELGDSALYLCASSLSGGGNTDTQYFGPGTRLTVL.

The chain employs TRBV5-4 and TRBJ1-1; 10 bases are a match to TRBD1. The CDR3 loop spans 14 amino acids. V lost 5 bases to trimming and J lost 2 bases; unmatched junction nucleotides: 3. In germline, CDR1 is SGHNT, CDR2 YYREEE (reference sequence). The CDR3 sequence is CASRGDRGNTEAFF. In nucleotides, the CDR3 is TGTGCCAGCAGGGGGGACAGGGGAAACACTGAAGCTTTCTTT.

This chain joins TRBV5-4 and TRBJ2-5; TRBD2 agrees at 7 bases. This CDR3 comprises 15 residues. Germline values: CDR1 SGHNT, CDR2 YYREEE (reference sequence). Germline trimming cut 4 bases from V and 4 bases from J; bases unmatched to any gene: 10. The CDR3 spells CASSPSGGWGETQYF. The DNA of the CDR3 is TGTGCCAGCAGCCCGTCGGGGGGTTGGGGAGAGACCCAGTACTTC.

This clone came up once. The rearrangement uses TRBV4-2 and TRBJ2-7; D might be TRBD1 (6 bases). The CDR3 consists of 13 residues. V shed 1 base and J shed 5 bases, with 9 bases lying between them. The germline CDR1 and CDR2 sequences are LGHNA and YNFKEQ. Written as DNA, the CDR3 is TGTGCCAGCAGCCAAGCCAGGGGTAACGAGCAGTACTTC. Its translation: CASSQARGNEQYF.